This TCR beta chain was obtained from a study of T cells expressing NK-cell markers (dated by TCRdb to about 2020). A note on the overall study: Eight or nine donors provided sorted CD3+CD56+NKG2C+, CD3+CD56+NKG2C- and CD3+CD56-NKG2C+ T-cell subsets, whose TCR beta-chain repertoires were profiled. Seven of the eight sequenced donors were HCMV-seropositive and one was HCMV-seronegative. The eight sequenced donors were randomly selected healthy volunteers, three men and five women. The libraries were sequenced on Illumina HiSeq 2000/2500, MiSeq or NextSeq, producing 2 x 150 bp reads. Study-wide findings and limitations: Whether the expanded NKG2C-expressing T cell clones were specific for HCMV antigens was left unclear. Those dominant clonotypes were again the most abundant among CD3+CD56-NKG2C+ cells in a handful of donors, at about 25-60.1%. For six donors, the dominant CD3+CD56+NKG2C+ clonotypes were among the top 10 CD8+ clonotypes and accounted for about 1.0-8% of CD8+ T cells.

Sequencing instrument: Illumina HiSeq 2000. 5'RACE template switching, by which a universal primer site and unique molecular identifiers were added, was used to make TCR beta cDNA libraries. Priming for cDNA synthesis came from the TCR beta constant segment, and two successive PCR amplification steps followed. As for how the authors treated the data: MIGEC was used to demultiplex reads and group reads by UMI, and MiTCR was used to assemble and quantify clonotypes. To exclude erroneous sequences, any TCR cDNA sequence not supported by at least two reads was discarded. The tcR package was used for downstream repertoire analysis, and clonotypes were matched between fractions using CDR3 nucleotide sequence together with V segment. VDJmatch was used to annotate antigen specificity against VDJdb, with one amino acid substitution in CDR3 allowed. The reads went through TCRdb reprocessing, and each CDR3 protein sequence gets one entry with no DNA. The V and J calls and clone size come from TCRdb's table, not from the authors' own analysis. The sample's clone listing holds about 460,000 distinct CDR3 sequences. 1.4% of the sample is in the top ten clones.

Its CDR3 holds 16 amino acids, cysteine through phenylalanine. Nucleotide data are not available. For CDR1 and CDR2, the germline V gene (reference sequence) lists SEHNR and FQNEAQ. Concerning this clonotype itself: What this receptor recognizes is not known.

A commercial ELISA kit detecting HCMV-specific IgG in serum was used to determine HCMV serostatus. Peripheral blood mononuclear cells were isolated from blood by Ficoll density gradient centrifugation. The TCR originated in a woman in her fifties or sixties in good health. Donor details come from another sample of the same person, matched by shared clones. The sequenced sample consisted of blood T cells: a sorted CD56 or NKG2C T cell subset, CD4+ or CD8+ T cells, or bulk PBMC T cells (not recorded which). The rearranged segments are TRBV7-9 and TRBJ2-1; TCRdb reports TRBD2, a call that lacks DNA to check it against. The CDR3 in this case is CASRAEGGGFHNEQFF.